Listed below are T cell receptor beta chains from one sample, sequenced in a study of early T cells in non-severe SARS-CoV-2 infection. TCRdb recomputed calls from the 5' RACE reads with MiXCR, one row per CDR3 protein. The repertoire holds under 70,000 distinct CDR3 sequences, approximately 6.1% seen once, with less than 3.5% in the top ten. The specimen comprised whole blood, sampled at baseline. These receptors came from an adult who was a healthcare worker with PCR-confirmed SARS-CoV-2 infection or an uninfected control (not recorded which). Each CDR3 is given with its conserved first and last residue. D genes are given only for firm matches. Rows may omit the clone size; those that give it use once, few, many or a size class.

cdr3_nt: TGCAGTGCGAGCGCACTAGCGGGAGACCACGAGCAGTACTTC
cdr3_aa: CSASALAGDHEQYF
clone_size: many
j_call: TRBJ2-7
d_call: TRBD2
v_call: TRBV20-1

cdr3_nt: TGCATGGGGCCATCCCAAGAGACCCAGTACTTC
cdr3_aa: CMGPSQETQYF
clone_size: many
j_call: TRBJ2-5
d_call: NA
v_call: TRBV20-1

cdr3_nt: TGTGCCAGCAGTCCTAGGGACTTTTTGGGGCATTTT
cdr3_aa: CASSPRDFLGHF
clone_size: NA
j_call: TRBJ1-5
d_call: NA
v_call: TRBV28

cdr3_nt: TGCAGTGCTAGAGATCACAGGAACACTGAAGCTTTCTTT
cdr3_aa: CSARDHRNTEAFF
clone_size: few
j_call: TRBJ1-1
d_call: NA
v_call: TRBV20-1

cdr3_nt: TGTGCCATCAGCCCACGGGACACCAACAATGAGCAGTTCTTC
cdr3_aa: CAISPRDTNNEQFF
clone_size: NA
j_call: TRBJ2-1
d_call: NA
v_call: TRBV10-3

cdr3_nt: TGTGCCAGCAGTTTATCAGGACAAGGGACTGAAGCTTTCTTT
cdr3_aa: CASSLSGQGTEAFF
clone_size: many
j_call: TRBJ1-1
d_call: NA
v_call: TRBV28

cdr3_nt: TGTGCCAGCAGCTTAGAGGTCGATGAGCAGTTCTTC
cdr3_aa: CASSLEVDEQFF
clone_size: many
j_call: TRBJ2-1
d_call: NA
v_call: TRBV7-2

cdr3_nt: TGCAGCGTTGATTGGGGTGACTATGGCTACACCTTC
cdr3_aa: CSVDWGDYGYTF
clone_size: medium-sized
j_call: TRBJ1-2
d_call: NA
v_call: TRBV29-1

cdr3_nt: TGTGCCAGCAGCACTCGGCAAGTGGGACTAGCGGGAGTAGATGAGCAGTTCTTC
cdr3_aa: CASSTRQVGLAGVDEQFF
clone_size: many
j_call: TRBJ2-1
d_call: TRBD2
v_call: TRBV7-8

cdr3_nt: TGCGCCAGCAGCCTTTCGCTCCGGGACAAAGCTAACACTGAAGCTTTCTTT
cdr3_aa: CASSLSLRDKANTEAFF
clone_size: NA
j_call: TRBJ1-1
d_call: NA
v_call: TRBV4-1

cdr3_nt: TGCGCCAGCAGTGCAGGGGGCTATGGCTACACCTTC
cdr3_aa: CASSAGGYGYTF
clone_size: NA
j_call: TRBJ1-2
d_call: TRBD1
v_call: TRBV10-2

cdr3_nt: TGTGCCAGCAGTTTGACCCCAGTCTACGAGCAGTACTTC
cdr3_aa: CASSLTPVYEQYF
clone_size: many
j_call: TRBJ2-7
d_call: NA
v_call: TRBV28

cdr3_nt: TGTGCCATCAGAGGGGACAGGATGACGGAAGCTTTCTTT
cdr3_aa: CAIRGDRMTEAFF
clone_size: few
j_call: TRBJ1-1
d_call: TRBD1
v_call: TRBV10-3

cdr3_nt: TGTGCCAGCACCTATGGGGACGCTGAGCAGTTCTTC
cdr3_aa: CASTYGDAEQFF
clone_size: NA
j_call: TRBJ2-1
d_call: NA
v_call: TRBV7-9

cdr3_nt: TGTGCCAGCAGCCCGCTGGGTGGTTTAGCGGGCTTGCTTTCCACCACAGATACGCAGTATTTT
cdr3_aa: CASSPLGGLAGLLSTTDTQYF
clone_size: many
j_call: TRBJ2-3
d_call: NA
v_call: TRBV3-2

cdr3_nt: TGTGCCAGCAGCCATGTGATTGGGGATAAATACAATGAGCAGTTCTTC
cdr3_aa: CASSHVIGDKYNEQFF
clone_size: many
j_call: TRBJ2-1
d_call: NA
v_call: TRBV4-2

cdr3_nt: TGTGCCAGCAGCCGGGACTACCAAAAAGAGACCCAGTACTTC
cdr3_aa: CASSRDYQKETQYF
clone_size: many
j_call: TRBJ2-5
d_call: TRBD2
v_call: TRBV7-9

cdr3_nt: TGTGCCAGCAGCTTAAGGCAGGGAACAGATACGCAGTATTTT
cdr3_aa: CASSLRQGTDTQYF
clone_size: few
j_call: TRBJ2-3
d_call: NA
v_call: TRBV7-6

cdr3_nt: TGTGCCAGCAGTTTAATCGGGCTAGTTCCCTACGAGCAGTACTTC
cdr3_aa: CASSLIGLVPYEQYF
clone_size: NA
j_call: TRBJ2-7
d_call: NA
v_call: TRBV28

cdr3_nt: TGTGCCAGCAGCCAACGGGGTGCAACTAATGAAAAACTGTTTTTT
cdr3_aa: CASSQRGATNEKLFF
clone_size: few
j_call: TRBJ1-4
d_call: NA
v_call: TRBV7-8

cdr3_nt: TGTGCCAGCAGTTCGCCGGGACAGGACCACGGGGAGCAGTACTTC
cdr3_aa: CASSSPGQDHGEQYF
clone_size: many
j_call: TRBJ2-7
d_call: TRBD1
v_call: TRBV28

cdr3_nt: TGTGCCAGCAGCTTATCTGGGCAGGCAAGGATCTATGGCTACACCTTC
cdr3_aa: CASSLSGQARIYGYTF
clone_size: many
j_call: TRBJ1-2
d_call: NA
v_call: TRBV7-2

cdr3_nt: TGTGCCAGCAGCCCGGAACTAGGGACGCAGTATTTT
cdr3_aa: CASSPELGTQYF
clone_size: few
j_call: TRBJ2-3
d_call: NA
v_call: TRBV9

cdr3_nt: TGTGCCAGTAGTATGGGAGGGGCCACCCCCTATGGCTACACCTTC
cdr3_aa: CASSMGGATPYGYTF
clone_size: NA
j_call: TRBJ1-2
d_call: NA
v_call: TRBV19

cdr3_nt: TGCAGCGTTCGGACCCAGGGCGGCGAGCAGTACTTC
cdr3_aa: CSVRTQGGEQYF
clone_size: few
j_call: TRBJ2-7
d_call: NA
v_call: TRBV29-1

cdr3_nt: TGTGCCAGCACCCTAGGAAATGGGGCCAACGTCCTGACTTTC
cdr3_aa: CASTLGNGANVLTF
clone_size: many
j_call: TRBJ2-6
d_call: NA
v_call: TRBV12-3/TRBV12-4

cdr3_nt: TGTGCCAGCAGCTTTGGGTCGAACACCGGGGAGCTGTTTTTT
cdr3_aa: CASSFGSNTGELFF
clone_size: many
j_call: TRBJ2-2
d_call: NA
v_call: TRBV7-6

cdr3_nt: TGTGCCAGCAGCGGACTCCGGGGGAGGGGAACAGATACGCAGTATTTT
cdr3_aa: CASSGLRGRGTDTQYF
clone_size: NA
j_call: TRBJ2-3
d_call: TRBD2
v_call: TRBV9

cdr3_nt: TGTGCCAGCAGCCCATTTTCCCTAGCGGGGAACACCGGGGAGCTGTTTTTT
cdr3_aa: CASSPFSLAGNTGELFF
clone_size: NA
j_call: TRBJ2-2
d_call: TRBD2
v_call: TRBV4-2

cdr3_nt: TGTGCCAGCAGCCTAATACCGCCGGGACTAGCAATTGGCTACGAGCAGTACTTC
cdr3_aa: CASSLIPPGLAIGYEQYF
clone_size: NA
j_call: TRBJ2-7
d_call: TRBD2
v_call: TRBV7-8

cdr3_nt: TGTGCCAGCAGCTTAGTGGGAGGCGTCTACAATGAGCAGTTCTTC
cdr3_aa: CASSLVGGVYNEQFF
clone_size: many
j_call: TRBJ2-1
d_call: NA
v_call: TRBV7-6

cdr3_nt: TGTGCCAGCAGCCACGGGGAGCAAGGCCTAGCCAAAAACATTCAGTACTTC
cdr3_aa: CASSHGEQGLAKNIQYF
clone_size: many
j_call: TRBJ2-4
d_call: NA
v_call: TRBV4-2